The 2 T cell receptor beta chains listed next were all sequenced from one sample in a study of blood T cell repertoires in COVID-19. Sequenced by immunoSEQ multiplex PCR; TCRdb stores in-frame clones only, minus some. The sample shows around 300,000 clones, approximately 86% of them seen only once. Sequencing was done on a sample of peripheral blood. Receptors were obtained from a woman in her 30s who had recovered from COVID-19.

This rearrangement joins TRBV28 to TRBJ2-2; 7 nucleotides agree with TRBD2. Unmatched junction bases numbered 2, after V lost 3 bases and J lost 1 base. The germline CDR1 and CDR2 sequences are MDHEN and SYDVKM. This CDR3 has 15 amino acids. Here the CDR3 reads CASSLREGNTGELFF. The CDR3 nucleotides read TGTGCCAGCAGTTTGAGGGAGGGGAACACCGGGGAGCTGTTTTTT.

CDR3 protein: CASSEWDRGQEAFF. CDR3 nucleotides: TGTGCCAGCAGTGAATGGGACAGGGGGCAGGAAGCTTTCTTT. The chain is built from TRBV2 and TRBJ1-1; 12 bases agree with TRBD1. The germline gives CDR1 SNHLY, CDR2 FYNNEI. The CDR3 loop spans 14 amino acids. Trimming cost V 2 bases and J 8 bases; bases outside gene matches: 3.